This TCR beta chain was sequenced in a study of blood T cell repertoires in COVID-19. Measured with immunoSEQ multiplex PCR; TCRdb has only the in-frame clones, and not every one. The sample includes 350,000 or so clones, 92% of them seen just once. Input material: PBMCs or T cells enriched from blood (not recorded which). The TCR originated in a woman aged 25 to 39 who had recovered from COVID-19.

CDR3 nucleotide sequence: TGTGCCAGCAGGGTGGACAGTCTAAGGGGGTCACCCCTCCACTTT. This gives the protein CASRVDSLRGSPLHF. The rearrangement joins TRBV2 to TRBJ1-6; tentative D call: TRBD1 (6 bases). CDR1 is SNHLY, CDR2 FYNNEI, per germline. There are 15 residues in the CDR3. V dropped 6 bases and J dropped 10 bases, with 19 bases sitting between them.